This T cell receptor beta chain originates from a study of blood T cell repertoires in COVID-19. Only in-frame clones appear in the TCRdb table, and some are missing; sequencing was by immunoSEQ multiplex PCR. The table has some 460,000 clones, about 89% seen once. This CDR3 contains 12 residues. In germline, CDR1 is MNHNY, CDR2 SVGAGI (reference sequence). The V and J ends lost 8 bases and 4 bases respectively, with 8 bases between them. This receptor was taken from a woman in her thirties with acute or convalescent COVID-19. This chain uses TRBV6-6 with TRBJ2-2, with no clear D. Sequenced sample: peripheral blood. CDR3 DNA sequence: TGTGCCAGCGGGCGCGTCACCGGGGAGCTGTTTTTT. Encoded protein: CASGRVTGELFF.